Shown below are 2 T cell receptor beta chains from a single sample sequenced in a study of T cell responses to AZD1222 COVID-19 vaccine (dated by TCRdb to the early 2020s). Taken with the paper, the label for time point translates to: about 28 days (+/-7) after the second vaccine dose. The library was generated by the immunoSEQ multiplex PCR assay. TCRdb holds this immuneACCESS table with in-frame rearrangements only. Some clones are missing; in checked studies, unresolved V genes explain under half, and the rest has no known cause. For this sample there are about 160,000 clones; around 90% appear just once. Approximately 0.98% of the sample is in the top ten clones. The sample here was peripheral blood, taken 28 days after the second AZD1222 dose. The receptors originated from an adult who received the AZD1222 COVID-19 vaccine.

The chain joins TRBV6-5 to TRBJ1-2, with TRBD1 identical over 12 bases. This CDR3 is built from 13 residues. J was trimmed by 7 bases and V by 7 bases; bases with no gene match: 4. In germline, CDR1 is MNHEY, CDR2 SVGAGI. This chain's CDR3 is CASTGTGGSGYTF. In nucleotides, the CDR3 is TGTGCCAGCACCGGGACAGGGGGCTCTGGCTACACCTTC.

The chain has TRBV5-5 and TRBJ2-1; D may correspond to TRBD1 or TRBD2 (5 bases each). The CDR3 totals 15 residues. Trimming left V 4 bases short and J 4 bases short, with 15 bases between. Germline values: CDR1 SGHKS, CDR2 YYEKEE (reference sequence). CDR3 region: CASSPGPFQYNEQFF. The CDR3 DNA reads TGTGCCAGCAGCCCGGGACCGTTCCAATACAATGAGCAGTTCTTC.